This entry is about one T cell receptor (beta chain). What it recognizes is unknown. The record originates from a study of vaccination effects on CD4 cells after COVID-19. Notes on the study in general: Vaccine- and infection-induced clones showed marked clonal contraction late following vaccination.

Data came from immunoSEQ multiplex PCR; TCRdb stores just in-frame clones and leaves some out. Among 50,000 to 60,000 clones listed, 60% to 85% were seen once. It was after approximately 11 days of culture that CD4+ T cells were isolated. None of the vaccinated had previously contracted SARS-CoV-2, and their nucleocapsid antibodies tested negative. IL-2 medium was substituted for half the medium on days 3 and 7. CDR1 is KGHSH and CDR2 is LQKENI in the germline V gene. V was shortened by 3 bases and J by 4 bases, with 7 bases between the two germline ends. The CDR3 covers 13 residues. The rearrangement joins TRBV18 to TRBJ2-1; no clear D. This clonotype was sampled from a human donor who received a COVID-19 vaccine. The sequencing used CD4+ T cells from PBMCs cultured without peptide, collected before COVID-19 vaccination. The DNA for the CDR3 is TGTGCCAGCTCACCCGTAGGGTACAATGAGCAGTTCTTC. It translates to CASSPVGYNEQFF. Variable domain in full (rest from reference TRBV18 and TRBJ2-1): NAGVMQNPRHLVRRRGQEARLRCSPMKGHSHVYWYRQLPEEGLKFMVYLQKENIIDESGMPKERFSAEFPKEGPSILRIQQVVRGDSAAYFCASSPVGYNEQFFGPGTRLTVL.